This T cell receptor (beta chain) originates from a study of CD8 T cells in ankylosing spondylitis. Study results and limitations: According to the report, clones linked to the disease were significantly enriched in matched synovial fluid samples taken from ankylosing spondylitis patients. Some of the motif variants had earlier been found in reactive arthritis patients' fluid and blood.

Trimming took 4 bases from V and 4 from J; bases not matched to a gene: 7. The CDR3 sequence is 15 residues long. Germline CDR1 is LNHDA and CDR2 is SQIVND (reference sequence). TCRdb itself ran the 5' RACE reads through MiXCR, one entry per CDR3 protein. Among about 160,000 distinct CDR3 sequences listed, about a sixth were seen once. This clonotype has a count of ten or more. Its cognate antigen is unknown. The V and J genes are TRBV19 and TRBJ2-1; TRBD1 matches at 7 bases. Material for sequencing was blood, either unsorted or a sorted T cell fraction (not recorded which). This TCR was recovered from a male donor with ankylosing spondylitis or in good health (not recorded which). CDR3 sequence (DNA): TGTGCCAGTAGTAACGAGGGGGCGCCATACAATGAGCAGTTCTTC. This sequence encodes CASSNEGAPYNEQFF.